The 18 T cell receptor beta chains listed next were all sequenced from one sample in a study of immune cell composition in non-small cell lung cancer. Here immunoSEQ multiplex PCR was the method, and the copy in TCRdb shows in-frame clones only, minus some. The sample shows 13,000 to 15,000 clones, around 69% of them seen only once. The specimen sequenced was lung tumor tissue. These receptor sequences come from a human donor with non-small cell lung cancer.

J is TRBJ2-3 and V is TRBV9; D is unclear. V was pared by 2 bases and J by 2 bases, with 6 bases between. CDR1 SGDLS and CDR2 YYNGEE come from the germline V gene. CDR3 length: 13 amino acids. The CDR3 coding sequence is TGTGCCAGCAGCGTGGGCACCACAGATACGCAGTATTTT. It specifies CASSVGTTDTQYF.

This chain links TRBV10-2 with TRBJ2-5; 7 nucleotides align to TRBD1. V gave up 8 bases and J gave up 5 bases; unmatched junction bases: 14. This CDR3 contains 15 residues. CDR1 is WSHSY, CDR2 SAAADI, per germline. This CDR3 is CASLDSKPDRETQYF. The CDR3, as DNA: TGCGCCAGCCTAGACTCGAAACCGGACAGGGAGACCCAGTACTTC.

The V and J genes are TRBV27 and TRBJ1-5; D not resolved. Trimming cost V 3 bases and J 5 bases, with 11 bases left between them. The V gene's germline CDR1 is MNHEY and CDR2 SMNVEV (reference sequence). This CDR3 region has 14 residues. This CDR3 reads CASSFRARDQPQHF. The CDR3 region has the DNA TGTGCCAGCAGTTTTAGGGCGCGGGATCAGCCCCAGCATTTT.

J is TRBJ2-7 and V is TRBV25-1; TRBD2 matches 11 bases. The trim removed 6 bases at V and 6 bases at J, leaving 7 bases unmatched. Per the germline V gene, CDR1 is MGHDK and CDR2 is SYGVNS. The CDR3 length is 14 residues. CDR3 residues: CASRVSGGAGEQYF. The CDR3 DNA follows: TGTGCCAGCAGGGTTAGCGGGGGGGCCGGCGAGCAGTACTTC.

The CDR3 bases are TGTGCCAGCAGCCTTCAAGGGACAGGGGGCTTCACTGAAGCTTTCTTT. Residues: CASSLQGTGGFTEAFF. The J gene is TRBJ1-1, the V gene TRBV7-2; 12 bases match TRBD1. The J segment lost 4 bases and the V segment lost 5 bases, leaving 8 bases of the junction unmatched. The CDR3 totals 16 residues. Germline V gene lookup returns CDR1 SGHTA and CDR2 FQGNSA.

The rearrangement links TRBV29-1 to TRBJ1-5, with 8 bases aligning to TRBD1. Germline V gene sequence: CDR1 SQVTM, CDR2 ANQGSEA. The CDR3 consists of 14 residues. The V segment lost 8 bases and the J segment 2 bases; nucleotides outside the gene matches: 8. This CDR3 reads CSTKMGQGNQPQHF. CDR3 coding DNA: TGCAGCACCAAAATGGGACAGGGCAATCAGCCCCAGCATTTT.

The chain's CDR3 is CASSDRGSFTNEKLFF. The CDR3 DNA is TGTGCCAGCAGTGACAGGGGGTCCTTTACTAATGAAAAACTGTTTTTT. The V gene is TRBV25-1, the J gene TRBJ1-4; TRBD1 agrees at 7 bases. The junction had 6 bases not matched to a gene; V was cut back by 3 bases and J by 2 bases. The length of the CDR3 is 16 residues. The V gene's germline CDR1 is MGHDK and CDR2 SYGVNS.

The V call is TRBV11-2, the J call TRBJ1-5, with 8 bases that match TRBD1. Looked up from germline, CDR1 is SGHAT and CDR2 is FQNNGV. The V gene end was trimmed by 1 base and the J gene end by 1 base; junction bases not matched to a gene: 3. CDR3 length: 16 residues. The CDR3 region has the DNA TGTGCCAGCAGCTTAGGACAGGGGATGAGCAATCAGCCCCAGCATTTT. Translation gives CASSLGQGMSNQPQHF.

The J gene is TRBJ1-5, the V gene TRBV6-6; no definite D call. The CDR3 runs 16 residues. The germline V and J ends were trimmed by 5 bases and 1 base, with 15 bases remaining between them. Germline CDR1 reads MNHNY; CDR2 reads SVGAGI (reference sequence). The CDR3 sequence: CASSPRTGNSNQPQHF. The CDR3, as DNA: TGTGCCAGCAGTCCCCGGACTGGGAACAGCAATCAGCCCCAGCATTTT.

This clone was counted once. V and J are TRBV5-3 and TRBJ1-3; D is undetermined. TRBV5-3 is known as an ORF, though its function is uncertain. The CDR3 extends over 15 amino acids. V was clipped by 1 base and J by 9 bases, with 17 bases between them. For the CDR3, the DNA is TGTGCCAGAAGCTTGTCCCAGCGTACGGTCGGCACCATATATTTT. Amino acid sequence: CARSLSQRTVGTIYF.

This clone came up a few times. The chain has TRBV19 and TRBJ2-3; TRBD2 matches at 8 bases. Germline V lookup: CDR1 LNHDA, CDR2 SQIVND (reference sequence). With V trimmed by 7 bases and J by 5 bases, 8 bases remained unmatched. The CDR3 has 14 residues. DNA for the CDR3: TGTGCCAGTAAAGCGCGGGGGGCGGTAGATACGCAGTATTTT. Translating it yields CASKARGAVDTQYF.

This sequence joins TRBV2 and TRBJ2-1; TRBD1 matches 7 bases. V gave up 8 bases and J gave up 3 bases; unmatched junction bases: 1. Per the germline V gene, CDR1 is SNHLY and CDR2 is FYNNEI. This CDR3 region has 12 residues. This chain's CDR3 is CASGQDYNEQFF. DNA of the CDR3: TGTGCCAGCGGACAGGACTACAATGAGCAGTTCTTC. Filled out from reference TRBV2 and TRBJ2-1, the complete variable domain reads EPEVTQTPSHQVTQMGQEVILRCVPISNHLYFYWYRQILGQKVEFLVSFYNNEISEKSEIFDDQFSVERPDGSNFTLKIRSTKLEDSAMYFCASGQDYNEQFFGPGTRLTVL.

This chain joins TRBV5-6 and TRBJ1-1; 7 bases map to TRBD1. Per germline, CDR1 SGHDT and CDR2 YYEEEE. After removal of 4 bases from V and 3 bases from J, the junction contained 15 bases not matched to a gene. The CDR3 runs to 17 residues. The CDR3: CASSQTLPRGADTEAFF. CDR3 DNA: TGTGCCAGCAGCCAAACCCTCCCCAGGGGGGCCGACACTGAAGCTTTCTTT.

A few counts support this clone. The chain is built from TRBV2 and TRBJ1-2; D uncertain. Trimming took 4 bases from V and 2 from J, leaving 11 bases between them. The CDR3 runs to 14 residues. Germline CDR1 SNHLY, CDR2 FYNNEI. In DNA, the CDR3 is TGTGCCAGCAGTGCTACAGAAGTAAACTATGGCTACACCTTC. Residues: CASSATEVNYGYTF.

The rearrangement uses TRBV18 and TRBJ2-7, with 9 bases that match TRBD2. This CDR3 region has 15 residues. Germline lookup yields CDR1 KGHSH and CDR2 LQKENI. V lost 3 bases and J lost 5; bases outside the gene matches: 8. The CDR3 region has the DNA TGTGCCAGCTCACCTAGCGGGGGCCCGGCGGACGAGCAGTACTTC. Its translation is CASSPSGGPADEQYF. The full variable domain, its missing parts supplied by reference TRBV18 and TRBJ2-7, is NAGVMQNPRHLVRRRGQEARLRCSPMKGHSHVYWYRQLPEEGLKFMVYLQKENIIDESGMPKERFSAEFPKEGPSILRIQQVVRGDSAAYFCASSPSGGPADEQYFGPGTRLTVT.

This clone was recorded only once. The CDR3 nucleotides are TGTGCCAGCAGCCCGTCGCGGAGAGGAGTTGAGCAGTTCTTC. It specifies CASSPSRRGVEQFF. The V and J genes are TRBV9 and TRBJ2-1; D is unclear. Germline lookup yields CDR1 SGDLS and CDR2 YYNGEE. V dropped 4 bases and J dropped 9 bases, with 17 bases sitting between them. The CDR3 runs to 14 residues.

The V call is TRBV7-8, the J call TRBJ2-1, with 11 bases fitting TRBD2. With V trimmed by 1 base and J by 15 bases, 11 bases remained unmatched. The CDR3 loop spans 15 amino acids. Germline V gives CDR1 SGHVS, CDR2 FQNEAQ. In DNA, the CDR3 is TGTGCCAGCAGCTTAGTTTCTATAGCGGGGGGGCAAAGGTTCTTC. Translated: CASSLVSIAGGQRFF.

This clone has a single count. The CDR3 nucleotides read TGTGCCAGCAGCTGGACAGGAGGGAATTCACCCCTCCACTTT. This encodes CASSWTGGNSPLHF. The chain joins TRBV5-6 to TRBJ1-6; 7 positions agree with TRBD1. The CDR3 has 14 residues. V trimming: 3 bases; J trimming: 7 bases; junction bases outside the gene matches: 4. The germline V gene encodes CDR1 SGHDT and CDR2 YYEEEE.